Following are 29 T cell receptor beta chains from one sample sequenced in a study of OX40 agonist ivuxolimab in advanced cancers. Some clones are missing from TCRdb's copy, which holds only in-frame ones; the method was immunoSEQ multiplex PCR. The table includes 40,000 to 60,000 clones, about 80% detected once. The sample in question was CD4+ or CD8+ T cells sorted from blood, obtained in a trial of the OX40 agonist ivuxolimab. These receptors all stem from an adult with an advanced solid tumor such as melanoma, head and neck, liver or kidney cancer.

The rearrangement links TRBV18 to TRBJ1-6, with D perhaps matching TRBD1 (5 bases). Germline V gene data show CDR1 as KGHSH and CDR2 as LQKENI. V was cut by 3 bases and J by 9 bases, with 12 bases left in between. CDR3 length equals 14 residues. CDR3 sequence: CASSPAGGGSPLHF. Here the CDR3 DNA reads TGTGCCAGCTCACCCGCGGGGGGAGGTTCACCCCTCCACTTT.

The chain has TRBV4-1 and TRBJ1-1; D is ambiguous. The CDR3 has 15 residues. The V gene's germline CDR1 is MGHRA and CDR2 YSYEKL. V dropped 4 bases and J dropped 0 bases, with 12 bases sitting between them. Written as DNA, the CDR3 is TGCGCCAGCAGCCGGAGCGGGCCGGTGAACACTGAAGCTTTCTTT. This codes for CASSRSGPVNTEAFF.

V gene TRBV4-2 combines with J gene TRBJ1-2, with a weak D call TRBD1 (6 bases). V shed 5 bases and J shed 2 bases, with 9 bases lying between them. CDR3 length equals 13 residues. CDR1 and CDR2 (germline): LGHNA, YNFKEQ. For the CDR3, the DNA is TGTGCCAGCAGCGTGACAGGAAACTATGGCTACACCTTC. Its protein is CASSVTGNYGYTF.

The V call is TRBV7-3, the J call TRBJ2-1; TRBD2 agrees at 12 bases. The germline CDR1 and CDR2 sequences are SGHTA and FQGTGA. After removal of 5 bases from V and 9 bases from J, the junction contained 5 bases not matched to a gene. This CDR3 spans 14 amino acids. The CDR3: CASSTGLAGSEQFF. CDR3 sequence (DNA): TGTGCCAGCAGCACCGGACTAGCGGGGAGTGAGCAGTTCTTC.

This chain connects TRBV2 to TRBJ1-4; tentative D call: TRBD1 (5 bases). Germline V gene sequence: CDR1 SNHLY, CDR2 FYNNEI. With 6 bases removed from V and 5 bases from J, the gap between germline ends came to 13 bases. CDR3 length: 14 residues. The CDR3, as DNA: TGTGCCAGCAGGCCGGGACTCCAGAATGAAAAACTGTTTTTT. Encoded protein: CASRPGLQNEKLFF.

The chain employs TRBV4-2 and TRBJ1-4; 7 positions agree with TRBD1. Germline V gene sequence: CDR1 LGHNA, CDR2 YNFKEQ. There are 19 residues in the CDR3. The V segment lost 0 bases and the J segment 8 bases; nucleotides outside the gene matches: 18. DNA of the CDR3: TGTGCCAGCAGCCAAGATCGGGCGGTAATAAGGACAGGCTCGGAAAAACTGTTTTTT. Protein product: CASSQDRAVIRTGSEKLFF.

This clone was observed a few times. J is TRBJ1-2 and V is TRBV5-6; 9 nucleotides match TRBD1. This CDR3 region has 13 residues. Trimming took 4 bases from V and 9 from J; bases not matched to a gene: 7. CDR1 and CDR2 (germline): SGHDT, YYEEEE. The CDR3 spells CASSPGTGKSYTF. The CDR3 DNA sequence: TGTGCCAGCAGCCCCGGGACAGGGAAAAGCTACACCTTC.

This chain uses TRBV7-3 with TRBJ2-3; possibly TRBD1 or TRBD2 for D (6 bases each). This CDR3 comprises 16 residues. Trimming shortened V by 0 bases and J by 3 bases, and 13 bases separated the two germline ends. Germline V gene sequence: CDR1 SGHTA, CDR2 FQGTGA. CDR3 loop: CASSLTGARGTDTQYF. The CDR3 bases are TGTGCCAGCAGCTTAACGGGGGCGCGGGGTACAGATACGCAGTATTTT. Looking up the rest from reference TRBV7-3 and TRBJ2-3 gives the full variable domain: GAGVSQTPSNKVTEKGKYVELRCDPISGHTALYWYRQSLGQGPEFLIYFQGTGAADDSGLPNDRFFAVRPEGSVSTLKIQRTERGDSAVYLCASSLTGARGTDTQYFGPGTRLTVL.

This clone was picked up a small number of times. The V and J genes are TRBV7-2 and TRBJ2-3; 11 bases fit TRBD1. This CDR3 has 13 amino acids. Germline V gene data show CDR1 as SGHTA and CDR2 as FQGNSA. Trimming cost V 5 bases and J 13 bases; bases outside gene matches: 8. The CDR3 protein is CASSLWDRGDKYF. The CDR3 DNA reads TGTGCCAGCAGCCTGTGGGACAGGGGGGACAAGTATTTT.

This clone was picked up a small number of times. The V gene is TRBV2, the J gene TRBJ2-1; D possibly uses TRBD1 or TRBD2 (5 bases each). Trimming took off 3 bases at V and 10 bases at J, with 13 bases between the two ends. From germline, CDR1 is SNHLY and CDR2 FYNNEI. This CDR3 spans 13 amino acids. CDR3 sequence reads: CASSDRATGEQFF. The CDR3 coding sequence is TGTGCCAGCAGTGACAGGGCCACGGGGGAGCAGTTCTTC.

The rearrangement links TRBV7-6 to TRBJ1-1; tentative D call: TRBD1 (5 bases). Trimming shortened V by 2 bases and J by 0 bases, and 7 bases separated the two germline ends. Germline V gene data show CDR1 as SGHVS and CDR2 as FNYEAQ. This CDR3 comprises 14 residues. As DNA, the CDR3 is TGTGCCAGCAGCTTAACGGGGGTGAACACTGAAGCTTTCTTT. It encodes CASSLTGVNTEAFF. Drawing the rest from reference TRBV7-6 and TRBJ1-1, the complete variable domain is GAGVSQSPRYKVTKRGQDVALRCDPISGHVSLYWYRQALGQGPEFLTYFNYEAQQDKSGLPNDRFSAERPEGSISTLTIQRTEQRDSAMYRCASSLTGVNTEAFFGQGTRLTVV.

CDR3 residues: CAISPGTGEVSEAFF. CDR3 DNA sequence: TGTGCCATCAGTCCGGGGACAGGGGAAGTATCTGAAGCTTTCTTT. The chain joins TRBV10-3 to TRBJ1-1, with 10 bases identical to TRBD1. Looked up from germline, CDR1 is ENHRY and CDR2 is SYGVKD. V was pared by 5 bases and J by 6 bases, with 9 bases of the junction left unmatched. This CDR3 has 15 amino acids.

The chain uses TRBV6-1 and TRBJ1-2, with 8 bases fitting TRBD1. V lost 3 bases, J lost 0 bases, and 18 bases stayed unmatched. CDR1 is MNHNS and CDR2 is SASEGT in the germline V gene. There are 20 residues in the CDR3. Here the CDR3 reads CASSESGSGQVIPANYGYTF. DNA of the CDR3: TGTGCCAGCAGTGAGAGCGGGTCGGGACAGGTTATTCCAGCTAACTATGGCTACACCTTC.

The gene calls are TRBV6-5 and TRBJ2-7; 13 bases map to TRBD2. Germline trimming cut 0 bases from V and 5 bases from J; bases unmatched to any gene: 1. CDR3 length: 15 residues. Germline V gene data show CDR1 as MNHEY and CDR2 as SVGAGI. CDR3 region: CASSYSLAGGNEQYF. The DNA for the CDR3 is TGTGCCAGCAGTTACTCACTAGCGGGGGGGAACGAGCAGTACTTC.

This chain uses TRBV7-9 with TRBJ1-1; TRBD1 might be the D (6 bases). The CDR3 extends over 15 amino acids. Germline assignment: CDR1 SEHNR and CDR2 FQNEAQ (reference sequence). V lost 7 bases and J 2 bases, leaving 17 bases between the germline ends. The DNA of the CDR3 is TGTGCCAGCACTCCCAGGCAGGGGCAAAACACTGAAGCTTTCTTT. This codes for CASTPRQGQNTEAFF.

The CDR3 DNA follows: TGTGCCAGCAGGGTCCTCGGGGCTAGCACAGATACGCAGTATTTT. Its translation: CASRVLGASTDTQYF. The chain has TRBV6-1 and TRBJ2-3; possibly TRBD1 or TRBD2 for D (5 bases each). Germline loops: CDR1 MNHNS, CDR2 SASEGT. The V end was cut by 6 bases, the J end by 0 bases, with 13 bases between. This CDR3 is 15 amino acids long.

The chain is built from TRBV18 and TRBJ1-1, with a weak D call TRBD1 (5 bases). Per the germline V gene, CDR1 is KGHSH and CDR2 is LQKENI. The ends were cut back, 0 bases at V and 7 bases at J, with 9 bases in the middle. The CDR3 is 13 residues long. CDR3 in DNA: TGTGCCAGCTCACCACCAGCAGGGCGTGAAGCTTTCTTT. Protein sequence: CASSPPAGREAFF.

V usage is TRBV6-5 and J usage is TRBJ2-7; 9 positions agree with TRBD1. V lost 5 bases to trimming and J lost 5 bases; unmatched junction nucleotides: 7. The CDR3 is 14 residues long. The germline gives CDR1 MNHEY, CDR2 SVGAGI. This chain's CDR3 is CASSVRDRANEQYF. The DNA of the CDR3 is TGTGCCAGCAGTGTCCGGGACAGGGCCAACGAGCAGTACTTC.

The V gene is TRBV7-8, the J gene TRBJ1-6, with D possibly matching TRBD1 (6 bases). Between the trimmed V and J ends, which lost 4 bases and 4 bases, there was a span of 8 bases. CDR3 length: 14 residues. From germline, CDR1 is SGHVS and CDR2 FQNEAQ. The CDR3 protein is CASSSTGYNSPLHF. CDR3 DNA sequence: TGTGCCAGCAGCTCTACAGGGTATAATTCACCCCTCCACTTT.

This rearrangement joins TRBV5-1 to TRBJ2-5, with D maybe TRBD2 (7 bases). The germline CDR1 and CDR2 sequences are SGHRS and YFSETQ. CDR3 size: 13 residues. V lost 7 bases and J lost 3, with 13 bases in between. DNA of the CDR3: TGCGCCAGCGGGAGGGGGGCGGAAGAGACCCAGTACTTC. Residues: CASGRGAEETQYF.

The J gene is TRBJ2-5, the V gene TRBV9, with 8 bases identical to TRBD2. The CDR3 runs 15 residues. Germline values: CDR1 SGDLS, CDR2 YYNGEE. V lost 5 bases, J lost 3 bases, and 9 bases stayed unmatched. Here the CDR3 reads CASSPSGGTKETQYF. For the CDR3, the DNA is TGTGCCAGCAGTCCCAGCGGGGGAACAAAAGAGACCCAGTACTTC.

This chain links TRBV7-2 with TRBJ1-2; the match to TRBD1 covers 11 bases. Germline trimming cut 4 bases from V and 2 bases from J; bases unmatched to any gene: 3. The germline gives CDR1 SGHTA, CDR2 FQGNSA. The CDR3 extends over 15 amino acids. The CDR3 nucleotides read TGTGCCAGCAGCTCGGGACAGGGGGGGAACTATGGCTACACCTTC. Amino acids: CASSSGQGGNYGYTF. The full variable domain, completed using reference TRBV7-2 and TRBJ1-2, is GAGVSQSPSNKVTEKGKDVELRCDPISGHTALYWYRQSLGQGLEFLIYFQGNSAPDKSGLPSDRFSAERTGGSVSTLTIQRTQQEDSAVYLCASSSGQGGNYGYTFGSGTRLTVV.

The CDR3 sequence is CASSITGTGVEKLFF. The CDR3 coding sequence is TGTGCCAGTAGTATTACCGGGACAGGGGTTGAAAAACTGTTTTTT. The chain joins TRBV19 to TRBJ1-4; TRBD1 matches at 10 bases. The CDR3 has 15 residues. The germline V gene has CDR1 LNHDA and CDR2 SQIVND (reference sequence). Trimming took 3 bases from V and 7 from J; bases not matched to a gene: 5.

This clone was counted once. This chain joins TRBV11-1 and TRBJ2-2; 8 bases fit TRBD1. CDR1 and CDR2 (germline): SGHAT, FQDESV (reference sequence). V lost 2 bases to trimming and J lost 0 bases; unmatched junction nucleotides: 2. This CDR3 is built from 16 residues. The CDR3 loop reads CASSLPGGPNTGELFF. In nucleotides, the CDR3 is TGTGCCAGCAGCTTACCAGGGGGCCCGAACACCGGGGAGCTGTTTTTT.

The chain combines TRBV10-1 with TRBJ2-5, with D possibly matching TRBD1 (6 bases). In germline, CDR1 is WNHNN, CDR2 SYGVQD (reference sequence). V was cut by 6 bases and J by 5 bases, with 16 bases left in between. This CDR3 comprises 14 residues. The chain's CDR3 is CASSNVQGWETQYF. The DNA of the CDR3 is TGCGCCAGCAGCAACGTACAGGGCTGGGAGACCCAGTACTTC.

The CDR3 protein is CASSEAGNTIYF. CDR3 in DNA: TGTGCCAGCAGCGAGGCTGGAAACACCATATATTTT. The chain joins TRBV11-2 to TRBJ1-3; no definite D call. CDR1 and CDR2 from the germline V gene are SGHAT and FQNNGV. The germline V and J ends were trimmed by 5 bases and 2 bases, with 4 bases remaining between them. This CDR3 comprises 12 residues.

Only a few counts were recorded for this clone. The V gene is TRBV6-1, the J gene TRBJ1-1, with D tentatively TRBD1 (5 bases). CDR3 size: 14 residues. V was clipped by 5 bases and J by 2 bases, with 12 bases between them. Germline V gene lookup returns CDR1 MNHNS and CDR2 SASEGT. In DNA form, the CDR3 reads TGTGCCAGCAGTTTCAGGGACTCCAACACTGAAGCTTTCTTT. Translated: CASSFRDSNTEAFF.

The count of this clone is one. The V and J genes are TRBV5-4 and TRBJ2-5, with 8 bases that match TRBD2. V lost 1 base to trimming and J lost 3 bases; unmatched junction nucleotides: 5. Germline V CDR1 and CDR2: SGHNT, YYREEE (reference sequence). The CDR3 sequence is 15 residues long. The CDR3 loop reads CASSLPSGGEETQYF. CDR3 DNA: TGTGCCAGCAGCTTGCCCTCGGGGGGGGAAGAGACCCAGTACTTC.

There are a few counts of this clone. CDR3 DNA: TGTGCCAGCAGGGGACAGGTCATCTACAATGAGCAGTTCTTC. Its translation: CASRGQVIYNEQFF. J is TRBJ2-1 and V is TRBV7-9, with 8 bases that match TRBD1. The V gene's germline CDR1 is SEHNR and CDR2 FQNEAQ (reference sequence). Trimming at V came to 6 bases and at J to 3 bases, leaving 4 bases not matched to a gene. The CDR3 spans 14 residues.